Reported below is one T cell receptor beta chain. Generated by immunoSEQ multiplex PCR, the TCRdb table keeps only in-frame clones and is missing some. The data show around 68,000 clones, with around 97% seen just once and 0.25% to 0.35% held by the top ten. These data are taken from a study of technical replicates of blood from a handful of donors. The V segment lost 10 bases and the J segment 1 base; nucleotides outside the gene matches: 4. CDR1 is SNHLY and CDR2 is FYNNEI in the germline V gene. The CDR3 totals 13 residues. The TCR was taken from a human donor in good health. V and J are TRBV2 and TRBJ2-7; 10 bases are a match to TRBD2. Material: T cells isolated from PBMCs. This CDR3 reads CATLAGASYEQYF. CDR3 bases: TGTGCCACCCTAGCGGGAGCATCCTACGAGCAGTACTTC.